This T cell receptor beta chain was captured by sequencing in a study of response to subunit inactivated influenza vaccine. A remark on this clonotype: Its antigen is still unknown.

MiXCR, run by TCRdb on the RT-PCR reads, gives a single entry per CDR3 protein. The data hold roughly 500,000 distinct CDR3 sequences, with roughly 27% observed a single time. Germline values: CDR1 SGDLS, CDR2 YYNGEE. The V end was cut by 4 bases, the J end by 2 bases, with 13 bases between. The CDR3 has 15 residues. Broader study findings: Few new T cells, the authors suggested, are recruited by each seasonal influenza vaccination.

This TCR was sampled from a man over 45 who received an inactivated influenza vaccine. Source: CD4+ T cells sorted from PBMCs, taken about 5 days after vaccination. The rearrangement joins TRBV9 to TRBJ2-1, with D maybe TRBD2 (6 bases). Here the CDR3 DNA reads TGTGCCAGCAGCCCCATGGGGGAGGCCTACAATGAGCAGTTCTTC. Amino acid sequence: CASSPMGEAYNEQFF.